This paragraph reports one TCR beta chain. Which antigen it targets is not known. Base qualities are not provided; no much larger clone lies one nucleotide away. This entry belongs to a study of T cell changes during pregnancy in multiple sclerosis (dated by TCRdb to 2018 to 2020). Looking at the study overall: The study examined how the T cell repertoire changed over the course of pregnancy in women with multiple sclerosis.

Libraries were constructed by the immunoSEQ multiplex PCR assay. TCRdb holds this immuneACCESS table with in-frame rearrangements only. Some clones are missing; in checked studies, unresolved V genes explain under half, and the rest has no known cause. The sample table holds about 30,000 clones, of which roughly nine tenths were seen once. Together, the top ten hold 6% to 8% of the sample. The sample was CD8+ T cells from peripheral blood mononuclear cells, taken in the second trimester of pregnancy. This TCR came from a female donor with multiple sclerosis, enrolled in a pregnancy study.

The CDR3 reads CASSIDGGNTEAFF. Read as DNA, the sequence is TGTGCCAGCAGCATAGACGGGGGAAACACTGAAGCTTTCTTT. This receptor chain uses TRBV7-3 and TRBJ1-1, with TRBD1 as a weak D call on 5 bases. The CDR1 and CDR2 encoded by the germline V gene are SGHTA and FQGTGA. The CDR3 spans 14 residues, from the cysteine through the phenylalanine. The DNA shown is the 42-base CDR3, in frame from base 1. V is clipped by 5 bases and J by 2 bases, and the sequence between their germline boundaries is 12 bases long.